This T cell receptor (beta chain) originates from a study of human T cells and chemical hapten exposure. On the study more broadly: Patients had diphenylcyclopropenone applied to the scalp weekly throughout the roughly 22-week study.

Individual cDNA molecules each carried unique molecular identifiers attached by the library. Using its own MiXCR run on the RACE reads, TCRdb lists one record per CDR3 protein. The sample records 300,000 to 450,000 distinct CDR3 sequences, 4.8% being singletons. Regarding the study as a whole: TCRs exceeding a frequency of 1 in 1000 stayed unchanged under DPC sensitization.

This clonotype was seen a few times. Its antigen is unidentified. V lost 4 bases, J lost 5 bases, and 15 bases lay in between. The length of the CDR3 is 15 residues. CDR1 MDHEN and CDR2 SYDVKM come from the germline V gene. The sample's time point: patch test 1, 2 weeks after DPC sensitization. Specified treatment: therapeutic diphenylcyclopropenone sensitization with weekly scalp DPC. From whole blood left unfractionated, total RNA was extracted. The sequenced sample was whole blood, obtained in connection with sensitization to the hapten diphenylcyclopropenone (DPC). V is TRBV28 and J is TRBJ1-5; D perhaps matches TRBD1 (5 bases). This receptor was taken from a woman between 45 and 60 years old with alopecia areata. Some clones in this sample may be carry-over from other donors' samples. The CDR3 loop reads CASSSPWDLHQPQHF. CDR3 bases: TGTGCCAGCAGTTCCCCATGGGACTTACATCAGCCCCAGCATTTT.